The T cell receptor (beta chain) described here comes from a study of cytomegalovirus exposure and HLA in healthy donors. Overall study findings and caveats: In all likelihood, a cluster of highly shared sequence variants was a sequencing artifact.

The CDR3 is 18 amino acids. In germline, CDR1 is SGHVS, CDR2 FQNEAQ. Trimming took 5 bases from V and 0 from J; bases not matched to a gene: 8. Primers: 60 Vbeta forward and 13 Jbeta reverse. Only in-frame clones appear in the TCRdb table, and some are missing; sequencing was by immunoSEQ multiplex PCR. This sample has around 100,000 clones, with 60% to 85% found just once. Points on this clone: The antigen is undetermined.

The V gene is TRBV7-8, the J gene TRBJ2-6, with 9 bases aligning to TRBD1. Specimen: PBMCs. The TCR sequence derives from a woman in her thirties or forties in good health and CMV-seropositive. The CDR3 DNA is TGTGCCAGCAGCCCGAACCGGGACAGGGTCTCTGGGGCCAACGTCCTGACTTTC. Amino acids: CASSPNRDRVSGANVLTF.